Below, 18 T cell receptor beta chains from the same sample are listed, as sequenced in a study of blood T cell repertoires in COVID-19. Libraries were prepared by immunoSEQ multiplex PCR; TCRdb keeps only in-frame clonotypes and omits some of them. The data contain 230,000 or so clones, about 91% of them seen just once; the ten biggest clones take up 4.6%. Sequencing input: peripheral blood. These receptors were obtained from a woman in her thirties or forties who had recovered from COVID-19.

This clone has just a few counts. The rearrangement uses TRBV3-1 (or the pseudogene TRBV3-2) and TRBJ1-1; weak D call: TRBD1 (6 bases). Germline CDR1 reads LGHDT; CDR2 reads YNNKEL (reference sequence). V dropped 4 bases and J dropped 5 bases, with 11 bases sitting between them. This CDR3 contains 13 residues. The chain's CDR3 is CASSPGVLTEAFF. Written as DNA, the CDR3 is TGTGCCAGCAGCCCAGGGGTATTGACTGAAGCTTTCTTT.

This sequence joins TRBV28 and TRBJ2-5; a possible D gene is TRBD2 (6 bases). Looked up from germline, CDR1 is MDHEN and CDR2 is SYDVKM. V was clipped by 5 bases and J by 3 bases, with 19 bases between them. CDR3 length: 16 residues. Here the CDR3 DNA reads TGTGCCAGCAGTCCCCTTAGCGGCCCCAGGGAAGAGACCCAGTACTTC. It is translated as CASSPLSGPREETQYF.

The genes are TRBV7-2 and TRBJ1-6; 8 nucleotides line up with TRBD1. The CDR3 runs to 16 residues. The ends lost 3 bases at V and 10 bases at J; junction bases unmatched: 11. From germline, CDR1 is SGHTA and CDR2 FQGNSA. CDR3 region: CASSFSGQGGSSPLHF. The CDR3 nucleotides read TGTGCCAGCAGCTTCTCCGGACAGGGAGGTTCCTCACCCCTCCACTTT.

The rearrangement joins TRBV6-6 to TRBJ1-4, with 9 positions matching TRBD1. The junction had 20 bases not matched to a gene; V was cut back by 5 bases and J by 1 base. Germline CDR1 reads MNHNY; CDR2 reads SVGAGI (reference sequence). CDR3 length: 21 residues. CDR3 amino acids: CASSPQYRGQGSYGTNEKLFF. DNA of the CDR3: TGTGCCAGCAGTCCCCAGTACCGGGGACAGGGTAGTTATGGAACTAATGAAAAACTGTTTTTT.

The V call is TRBV19, the J call TRBJ1-2; D not certain. This CDR3 spans 12 amino acids. Looked up from germline, CDR1 is LNHDA and CDR2 is SQIVND (reference sequence). V gave up 3 bases and J gave up 7 bases, with 9 bases separating them. The CDR3 coding sequence is TGTGCCAGTAGTATTGGTGAGGTTGGCTACACCTTC. Protein product: CASSIGEVGYTF.

The V gene is TRBV7-2, the J gene TRBJ2-2, with 8 bases identical to TRBD1. This CDR3 has 15 residues. Germline assignment: CDR1 SGHTA and CDR2 FQGNSA. V lost 7 bases, J lost 2 bases, and 6 bases stayed unmatched. Here the CDR3 DNA reads TGTGCCAGCACTAGACAGGGGATAAACACCGGGGAGCTGTTTTTT. This gives the protein CASTRQGINTGELFF.

This sequence joins TRBV4-3 and TRBJ1-3; D uncertain. The germline V gene has CDR1 LGHNA and CDR2 YSLEER. The CDR3 sequence is 18 residues long. Trimming took off 0 bases at V and 2 bases at J, with 17 bases between the two ends. The CDR3 DNA reads TGCGCCAGCAGCCAAGAAAGTCCCCAGGCTGCTGCTGGAAACACCATATATTTT. Its protein product is CASSQESPQAAAGNTIYF.

This clone was recorded only once. The chain combines TRBV7-6 with TRBJ2-7, with 7 nucleotides matching TRBD1. CDR1 and CDR2 from the germline V gene are SGHVS and FNYEAQ. The ends lost 1 base at V and 3 bases at J; junction bases unmatched: 12. There are 17 residues in the CDR3. Written as DNA, the CDR3 is TGTGCCAGCAGCTTAGTAACGACAGGGTTTGGTGTCTACGAGCAGTACTTC. Its protein product is CASSLVTTGFGVYEQYF.

This clone occurred once. The chain is built from TRBV4-2 and TRBJ1-3; D gene uncertain. Germline CDR1 LGHNA, CDR2 YNFKEQ. The CDR3 consists of 13 residues. Trimming cost V 6 bases and J 4 bases, with 10 bases left between them. The CDR3 sequence: CASSSEPGNTIYF. CDR3 coding DNA: TGTGCCAGCAGTTCTGAGCCCGGAAACACCATATATTTT.

The chain couples TRBV25-1 to TRBJ1-1; D is undetermined. Per germline, CDR1 MGHDK and CDR2 SYGVNS. The CDR3 loop spans 13 amino acids. The V gene lost 8 bases and the J gene lost 7 bases, with 17 bases spanning the gap. The CDR3 DNA is TGTGCCAGCCAGCTTTTAGGGAGGAGTGAAGCTTTCTTT. Its protein product is CASQLLGRSEAFF.

The genes are TRBV19 and TRBJ1-2; no clear D. Trimming took off 5 bases at V and 5 bases at J, with 9 bases between the two ends. Germline values: CDR1 LNHDA, CDR2 SQIVND (reference sequence). The CDR3 runs to 12 residues. This CDR3 reads CASSPPLYGYTF. CDR3 DNA sequence: TGTGCCAGTAGTCCTCCTCTATATGGCTACACCTTC.

The rearrangement uses TRBV4-1 and TRBJ1-5; D unclear. The germline gives CDR1 MGHRA, CDR2 YSYEKL. The CDR3 covers 16 residues. V was cut by 3 bases and J by 2 bases, with 14 bases left in between. The CDR3 here is CASSHGVPKGNQPQHF. CDR3 sequence (DNA): TGCGCCAGCAGCCACGGAGTCCCGAAGGGCAATCAGCCCCAGCATTTT.

The chain has TRBV5-1 and TRBJ2-2; the D gene is possibly TRBD1 (5 bases). Trimming removed 3 bases from V and 5 bases from J, with 8 bases in between. Germline-derived CDR1 and CDR2 are SGHRS and YFSETQ. CDR3 length: 13 amino acids. In nucleotides, the CDR3 is TGCGCCAGCAGCTATGGGGCAACCGGGGAGCTGTTTTTT. As protein: CASSYGATGELFF.

This clone was picked up a small number of times. The chain uses TRBV6-5 and TRBJ1-2; TRBD1 might be the D (6 bases). The V gene lost 4 bases and the J gene lost 4 bases, with 13 bases spanning the gap. The CDR3 has 14 residues. The germline V gene encodes CDR1 MNHEY and CDR2 SVGAGI. In DNA form, the CDR3 reads TGTGCCAGCAGTTTCACTCAGGGGCCCTATGGCTACACCTTC. This codes for CASSFTQGPYGYTF.

The V gene is TRBV6-5, the J gene TRBJ1-4, with 7 bases matching TRBD1. Per the germline V gene, CDR1 is MNHEY and CDR2 is SVGAGI. V gave up 7 bases and J gave up 7 bases; unmatched junction bases: 6. The CDR3 loop spans 13 amino acids. The CDR3 sequence is CASKNSGGEKLFF. DNA of the CDR3: TGTGCCAGCAAAAATTCAGGGGGTGAAAAACTGTTTTTT.

This rearrangement joins TRBV19 to TRBJ2-5; TRBD1 aligns across 8 bases. Germline V CDR1 and CDR2: LNHDA, SQIVND (reference sequence). Germline trimming cut 5 bases from V and 3 bases from J; bases unmatched to any gene: 11. The CDR3 is 16 amino acids. The CDR3 sequence: CASSPDREGVEETQYF. CDR3 DNA: TGTGCCAGTAGTCCGGACAGGGAAGGGGTGGAAGAGACCCAGTACTTC.

As DNA, the CDR3 is TGTGCCAGCAGTTTCCATTGGGGGAGGGCTTTTTTAGAAACTGAAGCTTTCTTT. Translating gives CASSFHWGRAFLETEAFF. V usage is TRBV28 and J usage is TRBJ1-1, with D maybe TRBD1 (5 bases). V was trimmed by 3 bases and J by 5 bases, leaving 25 bases between them. Germline CDR1 reads MDHEN; CDR2 reads SYDVKM. The CDR3 consists of 18 residues. The entire variable domain, with the rest obtained from reference TRBV28 and TRBJ1-1, is as follows: DVKVTQSSRYLVKRTGEKVFLECVQDMDHENMFWYRQDPGLGLRLIYFSYDVKMKEKGDIPEGYSVSREKKERFSLILESASTNQTSMYLCASSFHWGRAFLETEAFFGQGTRLTVV.

The J gene is TRBJ2-1, the V gene TRBV18; 10 nucleotides line up with TRBD1. With V trimmed by 3 bases and J by 7 bases, 3 bases remained unmatched. CDR1 is KGHSH and CDR2 is LQKENI in the germline V gene. This CDR3 is built from 14 residues. DNA for the CDR3: TGTGCCAGCTCACCGAGGGACAGGGGAAATGAGCAGTTCTTC. Its translation is CASSPRDRGNEQFF.